Below are 6 T cell receptor beta chains sequenced from a single sample in a study of T cells in Graves' hyperthyroidism and ophthalmopathy. RNA transcripts yielded amplified TCR beta CDR3 regions. TCR CDR3 underwent first-round RT-PCR with the HTBI primer set. TCRdb ran MiXCR on the multiplex PCR reads and lists one entry per CDR3 protein. The sample yields about 350,000 distinct CDR3 sequences, about a sixth seen once. Sequencing input: blood. These receptors all come from a woman aged 40 to 55 with Graves' ophthalmopathy.

With respect to this clonotype: A much larger clone lies one base from this, so it may be a read error. The chain has TRBV6-2 or TRBV6-3 and TRBJ2-2; the match to TRBD2 covers 9 bases. The CDR3 is 18 residues long. CDR1 and CDR2 (germline): MNHEY, SVGEGT. The CDR3 nucleotides read TGTGCCGGCAGTTACTCGATCTCGGCGGGAGGGCCTGGCGGGGAGCTGTTTTTT. As protein: CAGSYSISAGGPGGELFF.

This clonotype came up many times. The chain has TRBV27 and TRBJ2-7, with D unresolved. V lost 2 bases and J lost 4, with 9 bases in between. There are 13 residues in the CDR3. Germline V gene data show CDR1 as MNHEY and CDR2 as SMNVEV (reference sequence). CDR3 region: CASSLTLKYEQYF. The CDR3 nucleotides read TGTGCCAGCAGTTTAACCCTTAAATACGAGCAGTACTTC.

The table lists this clonotype with a few counts. The chain joins TRBV7-2 to TRBJ1-5; D is ambiguous. The V gene lost 2 bases and the J gene lost 7 bases, with 12 bases spanning the gap. CDR3 length equals 14 residues. From germline, CDR1 is SGHTA and CDR2 FQGNSA. The CDR3 nucleotides read TGTGCCAGCAGCTTAACTACTCCGGGGCAGCCCCAGCATTTT. This codes for CASSLTTPGQPQHF.

About this clonotype: The junction does not match germline at one end; this may be a read error. This sequence joins TRBV2 and TRBJ1-2, with D hard to call. The CDR3 is 13 amino acids. CDR1 is SNHLY and CDR2 is FYNNEI in the germline V gene. The CDR3 sequence: CASSVAMGYGYIF. CDR3 DNA: TGTGCCAGCAGTGTAGCGATGGGGTATGGCTACATCTTC.

This clonotype was seen repeatedly, ten times or more. The rearrangement uses TRBV28 and TRBJ2-7; 7 nucleotides agree with TRBD2. The CDR3 is 17 residues long. V shed 6 bases, J shed 1 base, and the junction held 15 bases outside the gene matches. The germline V gene has CDR1 MDHEN and CDR2 SYDVKM. Here the CDR3 DNA reads TGTGCCAGCAGCATGTTTTTGGCGGGAGAATTGTCCTACGAGCAGTACTTC. Encoded protein: CASSMFLAGELSYEQYF.

The chain uses TRBV2 and TRBJ1-2; possibly TRBD1 for D (5 bases). The CDR3 has 15 residues. Per the germline V gene, CDR1 is SNHLY and CDR2 is FYNNEI. CDR3 in DNA: TGTGTCACCGAAACCAGACAGACCTTCAACTATGGCTACACCTTC. Translating it yields CVTETRQTFNYGYTF.